The sequence of this TCR beta chain was determined in a study of T cell responses to AZD1222 COVID-19 vaccine. TCRdb's table, derived via immunoSEQ multiplex PCR, lists solely in-frame clones and lacks some. Of tens of thousands of clones listed, approximately 86% were seen once; the top ten hold 6.9%. Germline-derived CDR1 and CDR2 are ENHRY and SYGVKD. The CDR3 spans 16 residues. The V gene end was trimmed by 6 bases and the J gene end by 1 base; junction bases not matched to a gene: 5. The gene calls are TRBV10-3 and TRBJ2-7, with 14 bases matching TRBD2. The source material was peripheral blood, sampled 28 days after the second AZD1222 dose. The source of this sequence is an adult who received the AZD1222 COVID-19 vaccine. In nucleotides, the CDR3 is TGTGCCATCAGACGCGGGACTAGCGGGAGATCCTACGAGCAGTACTTC. Amino acid sequence: CAIRRGTSGRSYEQYF.